The clone carrying this T cell receptor (beta chain) was counted a few times. This CDR3 region has 15 residues. Trimming took 3 bases from V and 1 from J, leaving 9 bases between them. From germline, CDR1 is MNHEY and CDR2 SVGEGT. TCRdb re-derived calls from the 5' RACE reads in MiXCR, one entry per CDR3 protein. The table lists 350,000 to 500,000 distinct CDR3 sequences, roughly 18% of them singletons, with 20% to 25% in the top ten. This sample stems from a study of T-cell memory formation after mild COVID-19. The source material was PBMCs or a T cell subset sorted from them (not recorded which). The sequence came from a man between 18 and 35 years old who had mild COVID-19 (a few samples of this study predate the infection). Cell type and time point are not known. J is TRBJ2-2 and V is TRBV6-2 or TRBV6-3; no definite D call. The CDR3, as DNA: TGTGCCAGCAGTTATAGTAGGGAGAACACCGGGGAGCTGTTTTTT. Translating it yields CASSYSRENTGELFF.